The rows below give T cell receptor beta chains drawn from one sample of a study of cytomegalovirus exposure and HLA in healthy donors. Repertoires were generated with immunoSEQ multiplex PCR, while TCRdb's copy carries only in-frame clones and drops some. The sample has approximately 140,000 clones; 60% to 80% are singletons. Input material: PBMCs. The receptors come from a male donor in good health and CMV-seronegative. Each CDR3 is given without its conserved first and last residue. A D gene is named only where the DNA matches it firmly.

V: TRBV2
D: TRBD1
J: TRBJ1-4
CDR3: ASTPRQGTNEKLF

V: TRBV2
D: NA
J: TRBJ1-2
CDR3: ASSDVAGDGYT

V: TRBV29-1
D: TRBD1
J: TRBJ1-2
CDR3: SVEDRGFNYGYT

V: TRBV5-1
D: NA
J: TRBJ2-7
CDR3: ASKGEPHEQY

V: TRBV4-3
D: NA
J: TRBJ2-6
CDR3: ASSIRTAGANVLT

V: TRBV20-1
D: NA
J: TRBJ1-5
CDR3: SARDRQPQH

V: TRBV4-3
D: NA
J: TRBJ1-1
CDR3: ASSQRQIGAEAF

V: TRBV27
D: NA
J: TRBJ2-6
CDR3: ASKSGRGANVLT

V: TRBV25-1
D: NA
J: TRBJ1-1
CDR3: ASSDPGRGDSEAF

V: TRBV7-6
D: NA
J: TRBJ2-5
CDR3: ASSLGAKRTQY

V: TRBV18
D: NA
J: TRBJ1-3
CDR3: ASSPRQEVGNTIY

V: TRBV7-2
D: NA
J: TRBJ1-2
CDR3: ASSSRTDGNYGYT

V: TRBV6-5
D: TRBD1
J: TRBJ1-1
CDR3: ASTINRGTEAF

V: TRBV6-6
D: NA
J: TRBJ2-2
CDR3: ANKGDTNTGELF

V: TRBV7-6
D: TRBD1
J: TRBJ2-7
CDR3: ASSLGGQAYEQY

V: TRBV19
D: NA
J: TRBJ1-2
CDR3: ASSMTTNYGYT

V: TRBV7-9
D: NA
J: TRBJ1-2
CDR3: ASSLVGADGYT

V: TRBV29-1
D: TRBD2
J: TRBJ2-3
CDR3: SVELGRGDTQY

V: TRBV30
D: TRBD1
J: TRBJ1-6
CDR3: AWRAGGAYSPLH

V: TRBV23-1
D: NA
J: TRBJ1-4
CDR3: ASSQSFGEPPNYEKLF

V: TRBV2
D: NA
J: TRBJ2-3
CDR3: ASTNTDTQY

V: TRBV5-4
D: NA
J: TRBJ1-6
CDR3: ASSLGGGDSPLH

V: TRBV29-1
D: TRBD2
J: TRBJ2-1
CDR3: SVEDPSGTWGDREQF

V: TRBV29-1
D: NA
J: TRBJ1-3
CDR3: SAGKGGSNTIY

V: TRBV6-4
D: NA
J: TRBJ2-1
CDR3: ASSDEGNEQF

V: TRBV5-6
D: TRBD1
J: NA
CDR3: ASSLPQGHEQY

V: TRBV9
D: NA
J: TRBJ2-5
CDR3: ASSVASQGAETQY

V: TRBV10-2
D: NA
J: TRBJ1-1
CDR3: ASDQGNTEAF

V: TRBV9
D: TRBD1
J: TRBJ2-3
CDR3: ASSVIQGAGENTQY

V: TRBV5-6
D: NA
J: TRBJ2-7
CDR3: ASSRARNEQY

V: TRBV11-2
D: NA
J: TRBJ1-3
CDR3: ASSRAGGRSGNTIY

V: TRBV5-6
D: NA
J: TRBJ1-4
CDR3: ASSLSGEEKLF

V: TRBV9
D: NA
J: TRBJ2-1
CDR3: ASSPRSGMFYNEQF

V: TRBV19
D: NA
J: TRBJ2-3
CDR3: ASSIGAVPDTQY

V: TRBV7-8
D: NA
J: TRBJ2-7
CDR3: ASSYAGPYEQY

V: TRBV28
D: NA
J: TRBJ1-6
CDR3: ASSLGLNQNSPLH

V: TRBV7-2
D: TRBD1
J: TRBJ2-7
CDR3: ASSPISGTGIYEQY

V: TRBV5-1
D: TRBD2
J: TRBJ2-5
CDR3: ASQRENQETQY

V: TRBV4-1
D: TRBD1
J: TRBJ1-2
CDR3: ASSQEPGQSTTMDVYT

V: TRBV29-1
D: TRBD1
J: TRBJ1-1
CDR3: SVERGRGAF

V: TRBV5-1
D: NA
J: TRBJ2-7
CDR3: ASSLLAGDEQY

V: TRBV9
D: NA
J: TRBJ2-7
CDR3: ASSVTPQGGYEQY

V: TRBV7-9
D: NA
J: TRBJ1-4
CDR3: ASSSGRTEDGKLF

V: TRBV5-1
D: NA
J: TRBJ2-2
CDR3: ASSAQGANTGELF

V: TRBV27
D: TRBD1
J: TRBJ1-2
CDR3: ASSLQGGGINGLSKNGYT

V: TRBV28
D: NA
J: NA
CDR3: ASRWGDGSYEQY

V: TRBV11-2
D: NA
J: TRBJ2-7
CDR3: ASSPLAASHRREQY

V: TRBV19
D: NA
J: TRBJ2-6
CDR3: ASSWGAGANVLT

V: TRBV5-4
D: NA
J: TRBJ2-3
CDR3: ASSLGQGSLDTQY

V: TRBV28
D: NA
J: TRBJ2-6
CDR3: ASKQVSGANVLT

V: TRBV30
D: TRBD1
J: TRBJ1-2
CDR3: AWSVPPGQGVYGYT

V: TRBV5-8
D: TRBD1
J: TRBJ1-2
CDR3: ASSFLHLDRGPGYT

V: TRBV11-2
D: TRBD1
J: TRBJ1-2
CDR3: ASSWGGTGSVAGYT

V: TRBV7-9
D: NA
J: TRBJ2-3
CDR3: ASSLLGFNADTQY

V: TRBV7-2
D: NA
J: TRBJ2-5
CDR3: ASSPTAGKGETQY

V: TRBV6-1
D: NA
J: TRBJ1-1
CDR3: ASSGWRMKAF

V: TRBV4-3
D: TRBD1
J: TRBJ1-2
CDR3: ASSQDSGTGNGYT

V: TRBV5-1
D: TRBD1
J: TRBJ1-1
CDR3: ASSQKGGPGDTEAF

V: TRBV4-1
D: NA
J: TRBJ2-2
CDR3: ASSQVLREGTGELF

V: TRBV7-2
D: NA
J: TRBJ2-1
CDR3: ASSFLAGVNEQF